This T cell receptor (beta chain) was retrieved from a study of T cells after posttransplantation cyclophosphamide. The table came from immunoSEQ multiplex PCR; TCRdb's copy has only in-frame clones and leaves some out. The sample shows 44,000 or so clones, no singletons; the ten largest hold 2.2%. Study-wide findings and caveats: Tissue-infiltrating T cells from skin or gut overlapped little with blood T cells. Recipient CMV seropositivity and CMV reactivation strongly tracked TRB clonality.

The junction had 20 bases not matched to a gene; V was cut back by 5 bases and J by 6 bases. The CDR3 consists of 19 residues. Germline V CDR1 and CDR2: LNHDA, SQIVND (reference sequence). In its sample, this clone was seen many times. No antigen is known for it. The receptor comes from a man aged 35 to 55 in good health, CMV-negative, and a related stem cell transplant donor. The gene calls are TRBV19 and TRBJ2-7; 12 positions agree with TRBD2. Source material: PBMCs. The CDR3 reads CASSGRTSGNPAQAGEQYF. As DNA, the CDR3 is TGTGCCAGTAGTGGGCGGACTAGCGGGAATCCCGCCCAGGCTGGCGAGCAGTACTTC.